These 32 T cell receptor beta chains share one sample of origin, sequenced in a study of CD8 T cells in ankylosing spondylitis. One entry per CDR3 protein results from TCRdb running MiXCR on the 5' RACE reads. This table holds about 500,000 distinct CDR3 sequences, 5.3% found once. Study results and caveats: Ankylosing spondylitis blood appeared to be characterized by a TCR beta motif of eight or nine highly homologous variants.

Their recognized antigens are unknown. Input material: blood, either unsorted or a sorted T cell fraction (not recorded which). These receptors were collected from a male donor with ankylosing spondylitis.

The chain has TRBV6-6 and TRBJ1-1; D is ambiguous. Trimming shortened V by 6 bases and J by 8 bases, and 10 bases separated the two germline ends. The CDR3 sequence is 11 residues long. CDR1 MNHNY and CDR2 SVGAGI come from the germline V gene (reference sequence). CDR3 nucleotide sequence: TGTGCCAGCAGGAGGACGGAGGAAGCTTTCTTT. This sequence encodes CASRRTEEAFF.

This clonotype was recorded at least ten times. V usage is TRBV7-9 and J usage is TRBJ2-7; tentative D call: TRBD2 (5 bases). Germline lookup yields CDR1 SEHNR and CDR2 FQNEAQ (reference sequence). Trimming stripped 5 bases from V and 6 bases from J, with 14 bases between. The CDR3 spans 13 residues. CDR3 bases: TGTGCCAGCAGCCCCCGTCTCGCGGGCGAGCAGTACTTC. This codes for CASSPRLAGEQYF.

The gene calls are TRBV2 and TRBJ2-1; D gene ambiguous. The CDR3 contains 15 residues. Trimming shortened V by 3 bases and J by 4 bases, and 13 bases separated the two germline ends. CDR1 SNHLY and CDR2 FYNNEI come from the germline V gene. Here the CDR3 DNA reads TGTGCCAGCAGTGACGGCAGCTCGGCATACAATGAGCAGTTCTTC. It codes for CASSDGSSAYNEQFF.

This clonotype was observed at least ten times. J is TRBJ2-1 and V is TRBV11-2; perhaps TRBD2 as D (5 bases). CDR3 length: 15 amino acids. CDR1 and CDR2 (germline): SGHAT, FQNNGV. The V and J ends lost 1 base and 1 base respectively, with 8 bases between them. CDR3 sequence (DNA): TGTGCCAGCAGCTTAGCCCTAGCTTCCTACAATGAGCAGTTCTTC. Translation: CASSLALASYNEQFF.

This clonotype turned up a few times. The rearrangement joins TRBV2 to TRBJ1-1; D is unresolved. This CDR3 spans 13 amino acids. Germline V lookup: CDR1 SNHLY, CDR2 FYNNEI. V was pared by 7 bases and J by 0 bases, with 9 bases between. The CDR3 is CASTEALNTEAFF. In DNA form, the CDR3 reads TGTGCCAGCACCGAGGCCTTGAACACTGAAGCTTTCTTT.

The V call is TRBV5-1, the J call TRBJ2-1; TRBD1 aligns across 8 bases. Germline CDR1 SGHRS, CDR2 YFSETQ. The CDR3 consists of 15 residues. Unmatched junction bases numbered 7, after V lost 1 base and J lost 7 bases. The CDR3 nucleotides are TGCGCCAGCAGCTTGAGGTGGACAGGGAGGAATGAGCAGTTCTTC. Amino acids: CASSLRWTGRNEQFF.

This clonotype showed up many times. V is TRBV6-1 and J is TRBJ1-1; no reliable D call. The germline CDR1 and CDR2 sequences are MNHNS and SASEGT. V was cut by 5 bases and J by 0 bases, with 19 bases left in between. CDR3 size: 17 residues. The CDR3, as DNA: TGTGCCAGCAGTCGACATTACGGCCTTATCATGAACACTGAAGCTTTCTTT. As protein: CASSRHYGLIMNTEAFF.

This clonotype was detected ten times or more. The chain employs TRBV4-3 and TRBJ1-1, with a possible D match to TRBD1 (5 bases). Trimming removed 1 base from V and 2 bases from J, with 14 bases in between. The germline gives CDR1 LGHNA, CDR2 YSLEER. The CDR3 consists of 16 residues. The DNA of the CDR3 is TGCGCCAGCAGCCAAGGCGTCAGGGCAACAAACACTGAAGCTTTCTTT. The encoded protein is CASSQGVRATNTEAFF.

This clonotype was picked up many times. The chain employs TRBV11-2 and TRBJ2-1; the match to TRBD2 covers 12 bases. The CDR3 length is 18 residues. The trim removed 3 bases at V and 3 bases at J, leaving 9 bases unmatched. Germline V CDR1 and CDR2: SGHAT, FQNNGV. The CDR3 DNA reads TGTGCCAGCAGCTTGATATCTAGCGGGAGGGCGTTCTACAATGAGCAGTTCTTC. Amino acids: CASSLISSGRAFYNEQFF.

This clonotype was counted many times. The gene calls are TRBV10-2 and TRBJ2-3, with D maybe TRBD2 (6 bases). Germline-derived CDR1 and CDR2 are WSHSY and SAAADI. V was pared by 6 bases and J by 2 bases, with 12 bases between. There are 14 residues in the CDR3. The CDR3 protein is CASRRLVITDTQYF. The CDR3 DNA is TGCGCCAGCAGACGACTAGTTATCACAGATACGCAGTATTTT.

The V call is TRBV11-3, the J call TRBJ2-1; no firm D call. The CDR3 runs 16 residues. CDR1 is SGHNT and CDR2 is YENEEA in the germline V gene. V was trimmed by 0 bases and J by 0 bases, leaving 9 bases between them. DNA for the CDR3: TGTGCCAGCAGCTTAGAAGGTGCTTACTCCTACAATGAGCAGTTCTTC. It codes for CASSLEGAYSYNEQFF.

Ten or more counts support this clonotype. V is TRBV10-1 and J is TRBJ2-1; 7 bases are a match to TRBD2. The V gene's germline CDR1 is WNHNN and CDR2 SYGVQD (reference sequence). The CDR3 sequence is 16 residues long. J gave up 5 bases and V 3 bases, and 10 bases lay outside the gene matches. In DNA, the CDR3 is TGCGCCAGCAGTGAAGGCTTAACTAGCGAAAACAATGAGCAGTTCTTC. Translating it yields CASSEGLTSENNEQFF.

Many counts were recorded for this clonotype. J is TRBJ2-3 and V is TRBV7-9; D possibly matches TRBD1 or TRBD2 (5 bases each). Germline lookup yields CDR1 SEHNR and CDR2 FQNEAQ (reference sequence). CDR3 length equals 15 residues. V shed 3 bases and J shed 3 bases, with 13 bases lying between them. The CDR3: CASSFPQRTTDTQYF. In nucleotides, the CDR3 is TGTGCCAGCAGCTTCCCCCAGCGGACAACAGATACGCAGTATTTT. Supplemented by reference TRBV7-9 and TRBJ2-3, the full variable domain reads DTGVSQNPRHKITKRGQNVTFRCDPISEHNRLYWYRQTLGQGPEFLTYFQNEAQLEKSRLLSDRFSAERPKGSFSTLEIQRTEQGDSAMYLCASSFPQRTTDTQYFGPGTRLTVL.

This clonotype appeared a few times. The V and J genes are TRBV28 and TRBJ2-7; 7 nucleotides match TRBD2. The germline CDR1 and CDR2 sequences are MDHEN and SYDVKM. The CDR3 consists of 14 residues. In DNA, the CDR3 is TGTGCGGTTAGCGGGTCGATTAGCTCCTACGAGCAGTACTTC. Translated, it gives CAVSGSISSYEQYF.

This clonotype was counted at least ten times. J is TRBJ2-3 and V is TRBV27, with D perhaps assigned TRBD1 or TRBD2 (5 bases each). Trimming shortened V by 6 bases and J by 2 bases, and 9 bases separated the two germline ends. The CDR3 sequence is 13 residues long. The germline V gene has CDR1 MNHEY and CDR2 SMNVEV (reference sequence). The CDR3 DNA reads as TGTGCCAGCAGGACGGGGCACACAGATACGCAGTATTTT. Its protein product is CASRTGHTDTQYF.

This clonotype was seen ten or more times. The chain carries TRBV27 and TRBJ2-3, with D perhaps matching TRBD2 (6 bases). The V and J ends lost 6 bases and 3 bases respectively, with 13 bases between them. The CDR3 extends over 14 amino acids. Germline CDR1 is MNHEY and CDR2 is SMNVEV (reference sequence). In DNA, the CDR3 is TGTGCCAGCAGAGGGTTGCTAGCGACAGATACGCAGTATTTT. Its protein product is CASRGLLATDTQYF.

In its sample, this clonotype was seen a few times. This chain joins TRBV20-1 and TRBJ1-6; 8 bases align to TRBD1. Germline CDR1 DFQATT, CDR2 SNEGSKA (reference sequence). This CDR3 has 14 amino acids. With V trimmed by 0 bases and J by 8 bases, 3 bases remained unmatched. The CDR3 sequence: CSARDIRGHSPLHF. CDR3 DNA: TGCAGTGCTAGAGATATCAGGGGGCATTCACCCCTCCACTTT.

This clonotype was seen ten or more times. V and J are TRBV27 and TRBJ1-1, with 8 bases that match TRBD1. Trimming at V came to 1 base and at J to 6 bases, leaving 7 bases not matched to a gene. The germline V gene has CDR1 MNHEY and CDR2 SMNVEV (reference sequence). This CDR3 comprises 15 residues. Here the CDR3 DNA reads TGTGCCAGCAGTTTATTTTCCGCAGGGGGCCCTGAAGCTTTCTTT. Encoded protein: CASSLFSAGGPEAFF.

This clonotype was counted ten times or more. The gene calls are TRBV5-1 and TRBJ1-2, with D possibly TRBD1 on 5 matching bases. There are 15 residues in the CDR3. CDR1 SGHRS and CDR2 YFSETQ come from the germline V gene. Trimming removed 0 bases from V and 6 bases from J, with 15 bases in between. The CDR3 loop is CASSLEGPGVHGYTF. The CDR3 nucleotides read TGCGCCAGCAGCTTGGAGGGGCCAGGAGTTCATGGCTACACCTTC.

The CDR3 is CSARYTGESEKLFF. The CDR3 nucleotides are TGCAGTGCTCGCTATACAGGGGAGTCCGAAAAACTGTTTTTT. This chain links TRBV20-1 with TRBJ1-4; 7 bases align to TRBD1. The CDR3 extends over 14 amino acids. The J segment lost 8 bases and the V segment lost 5 bases, leaving 11 bases of the junction unmatched. Germline CDR1 reads DFQATT; CDR2 reads SNEGSKA (reference sequence).

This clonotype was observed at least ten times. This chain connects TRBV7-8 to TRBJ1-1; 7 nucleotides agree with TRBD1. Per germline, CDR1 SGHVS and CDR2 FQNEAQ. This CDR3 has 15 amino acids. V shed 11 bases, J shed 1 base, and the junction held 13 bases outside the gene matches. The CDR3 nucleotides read TGTGCCCGCTGGGTGAGGGGGCAGCCGAACACTGAAGCTTTCTTT. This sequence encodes CARWVRGQPNTEAFF. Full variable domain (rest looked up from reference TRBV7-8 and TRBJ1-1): GAGVSQSPRYKVAKRGQDVALRCDPISGHVSLFWYQQALGQGPEFLTYFQNEAQLDKSGLPSDRFFAERPEGSVSTLKIQRTQQEDSAVYLCARWVRGQPNTEAFFGQGTRLTVV.

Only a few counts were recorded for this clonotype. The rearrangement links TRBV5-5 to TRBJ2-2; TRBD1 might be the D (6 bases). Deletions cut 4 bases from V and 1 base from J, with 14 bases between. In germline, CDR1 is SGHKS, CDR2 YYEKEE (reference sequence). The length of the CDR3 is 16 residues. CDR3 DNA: TGTGCCAGCAGCCCTAGGACAGAGAGGAACACCGGGGAGCTGTTTTTT. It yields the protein CASSPRTERNTGELFF.

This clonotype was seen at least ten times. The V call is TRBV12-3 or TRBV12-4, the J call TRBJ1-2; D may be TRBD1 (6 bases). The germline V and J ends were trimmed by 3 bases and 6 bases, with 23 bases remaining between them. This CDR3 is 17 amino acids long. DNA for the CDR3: TGTGCCAGCAGTTTTACCCCGGGCCTTCGAGGGGGGAATGGCTACACCTTC. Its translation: CASSFTPGLRGGNGYTF.

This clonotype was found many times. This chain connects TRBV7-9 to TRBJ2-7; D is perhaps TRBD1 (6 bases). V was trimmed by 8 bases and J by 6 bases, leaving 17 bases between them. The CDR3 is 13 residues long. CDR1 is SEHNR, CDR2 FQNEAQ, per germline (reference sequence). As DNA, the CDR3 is TGTGCCAGCCTTGATCCCATGGACAGCGAGCAGTACTTC. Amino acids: CASLDPMDSEQYF.

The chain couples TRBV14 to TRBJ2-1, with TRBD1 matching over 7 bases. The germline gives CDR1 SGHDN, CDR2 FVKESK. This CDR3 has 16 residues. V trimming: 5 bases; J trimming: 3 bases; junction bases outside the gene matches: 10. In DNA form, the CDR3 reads TGTGCCAGCAGCAAACCCGGGGACAGTTACTACAATGAGCAGTTCTTC. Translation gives CASSKPGDSYYNEQFF. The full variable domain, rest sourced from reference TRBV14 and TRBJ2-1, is EAGVTQFPSHSVIEKGQTVTLRCDPISGHDNLYWYRRVMGKEIKFLLHFVKESKQDESGMPNNRFLAERTGGTYSTLKVQPAELEDSGVYFCASSKPGDSYYNEQFFGPGTRLTVL.

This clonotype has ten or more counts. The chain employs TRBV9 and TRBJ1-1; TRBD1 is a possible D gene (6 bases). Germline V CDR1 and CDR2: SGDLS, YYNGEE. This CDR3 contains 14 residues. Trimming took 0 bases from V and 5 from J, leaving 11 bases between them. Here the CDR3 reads CASSVEVRGTEAFF. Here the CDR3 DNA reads TGTGCCAGCAGCGTAGAAGTCAGGGGAACTGAAGCTTTCTTT.

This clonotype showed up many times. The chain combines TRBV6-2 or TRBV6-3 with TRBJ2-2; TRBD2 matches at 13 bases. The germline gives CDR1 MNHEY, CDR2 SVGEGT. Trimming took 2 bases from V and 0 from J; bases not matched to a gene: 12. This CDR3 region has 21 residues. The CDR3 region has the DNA TGTGCCAGCAGTTACGGGAGACTAGCGGGGGGCCCATTACCGAACACCGGGGAGCTGTTTTTT. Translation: CASSYGRLAGGPLPNTGELFF.

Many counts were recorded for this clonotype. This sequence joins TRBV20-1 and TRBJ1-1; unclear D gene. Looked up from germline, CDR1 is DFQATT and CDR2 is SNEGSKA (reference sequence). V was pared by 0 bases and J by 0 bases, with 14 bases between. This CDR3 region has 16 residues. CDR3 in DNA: TGCAGTGCTAGAGATCGCCGGGTAATGATGAACACTGAAGCTTTCTTT. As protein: CSARDRRVMMNTEAFF.

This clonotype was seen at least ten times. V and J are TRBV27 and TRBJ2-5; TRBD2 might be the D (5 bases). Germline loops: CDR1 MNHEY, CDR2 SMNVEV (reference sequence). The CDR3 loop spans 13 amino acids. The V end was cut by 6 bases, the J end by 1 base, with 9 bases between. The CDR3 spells CASRPGIQETQYF. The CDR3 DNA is TGTGCCAGCAGGCCGGGAATCCAAGAGACCCAGTACTTC.

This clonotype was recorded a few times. CDR3 in amino acids: CATSRQRQAGNIQYF. For the CDR3, the DNA is TGTGCCACCAGCAGGCAGAGACAGGCCGGAAACATTCAGTACTTC. The chain uses TRBV15 and TRBJ2-4, with a tentative D call TRBD1 (6 bases). The V gene's germline CDR1 is LNHNV and CDR2 YYDKDF (reference sequence). The CDR3 sequence is 15 residues long. V shed 3 bases and J shed 6 bases, with 15 bases lying between them. Using reference TRBV15 and TRBJ2-4 for the parts outside the CDR3, the full variable domain is DAMVIQNPRYQVTQFGKPVTLSCSQTLNHNVMYWYQQKSSQAPKLLFHYYDKDFNNEADTPDNFQSRRPNTSFCFLDIRSPGLGDTAMYLCATSRQRQAGNIQYFGAGTRLSVL.

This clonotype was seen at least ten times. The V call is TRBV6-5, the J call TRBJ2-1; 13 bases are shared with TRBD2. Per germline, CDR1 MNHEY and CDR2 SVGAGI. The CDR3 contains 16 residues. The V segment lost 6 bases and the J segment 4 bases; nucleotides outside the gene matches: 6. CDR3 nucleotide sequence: TGTGCCAGCAGCCGGACTAGCGGGGGCCTGTACAATGAGCAGTTCTTC. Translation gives CASSRTSGGLYNEQFF.

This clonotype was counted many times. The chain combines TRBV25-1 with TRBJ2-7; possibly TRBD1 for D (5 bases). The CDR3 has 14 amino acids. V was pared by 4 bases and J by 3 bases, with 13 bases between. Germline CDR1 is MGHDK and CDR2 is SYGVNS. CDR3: CASSGQGWDYEQYF. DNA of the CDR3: TGTGCCAGCAGTGGCCAGGGATGGGACTACGAGCAGTACTTC.